One sample yielded the 2 T cell receptor beta chains listed below, sequenced in a study of blood T cells in healthy people across ages. The authors ran a second PCR of roughly 6 to 12 cycles using a sample-barcoded 5' primer and a J-beta primer mix. TCRdb redid the calling of the 5' RACE reads with MiXCR, one entry per CDR3 protein. The sample yields about 670,000 distinct CDR3 sequences, roughly 43% seen once. Sample: blood. The receptors come from an elderly man in good health.

A few counts support this clonotype. This chain's CDR3 is CASSPSTATYDTQYF. The CDR3 nucleotides read TGTGCCAGCAGCCCGAGTACCGCAACCTACGATACGCAGTATTTT. The rearrangement joins TRBV9 to TRBJ2-3; D ambiguous. Germline CDR1 and CDR2: SGDLS and YYNGEE. CDR3 length: 15 residues. Between the trimmed V and J ends, which lost 4 bases and 6 bases, there was a span of 18 bases.

This chain joins TRBV6-1 and TRBJ2-2; D may be TRBD2 (5 bases). The V gene lost 7 bases and the J gene lost 6 bases, with 9 bases spanning the gap. Germline V gene lookup returns CDR1 MNHNS and CDR2 SASEGT. This CDR3 contains 12 residues. The CDR3 coding sequence is TGTGCCAGCAAACGGGGATCCGGGGAGCTGTTTTTT. Encoded protein: CASKRGSGELFF.